This T cell receptor (beta chain) emerged from a study of blood T cell repertoires in COVID-19. For the study at large: The samples span acute and convalescent COVID-19 from the United States, Italy and Spain. PBMCs, B-cell-depleted T cells, or T cells were the source of the cDNA or gDNA that made up the material.

Authors' methods: How many nucleated cells were present was estimated from reference gene primer amplification. The method was immunoSEQ multiplex PCR; TCRdb's version includes in-frame clones alone and lacks a portion of them. V and J calls and clone size are copied from that table; D and trimming were computed from the DNA. This table has 80,000 to 95,000 clones, around 84% appearing once. CDR1 is LGHDT and CDR2 is YNNKEL in the germline V gene (reference sequence). V was clipped by 3 bases and J by 5 bases; unmatched bases: 7. The CDR3 runs to 15 residues. The sequence came from a woman of 80 years or more in a cohort sampled during active or convalescent COVID-19. Sequencing was performed on peripheral blood. The chain combines TRBV3-1 (or the pseudogene TRBV3-2) with TRBJ1-1; 9 nucleotides match TRBD1. CDR3 DNA: TGTGCCAGCAGCCATTCACAGGGGGCTGGGACTGAAGCTTTCTTT. It yields the protein CASSHSQGAGTEAFF.